The clone carrying this TCR beta chain was picked up one time. This entry comes from a study of blood T cell repertoires in COVID-19. Study overall: Both acute and convalescent COVID-19 samples were obtained from the United States, Italy and Spain.

Authors' processing steps: From reference gene primer amplification, estimates of nucleated cell counts were derived. The assay was immunoSEQ multiplex PCR, and TCRdb's table has in-frame clones only and misses some. For V, J and clone size, that table is used; D and trimming come from the DNA. The sample shows under 55,000 clones, around three quarters of them seen only once. The TCR originated in a man in his 70s with acute or convalescent COVID-19. Material for sequencing was peripheral blood.

CDR3 nucleotides: TGTGCCTGGAGTGGGGGGACTAGCCCGAACACCGGGGAGCTGTTTTTT. Translated, it gives CAWSGGTSPNTGELFF. The rearrangement links TRBV30 to TRBJ2-2, with TRBD2 matching 9 bases. V lost 1 base and J lost 0; bases outside the gene matches: 3. The germline gives CDR1 GTSNPN, CDR2 SVGIG (reference sequence). The CDR3 runs to 16 residues.